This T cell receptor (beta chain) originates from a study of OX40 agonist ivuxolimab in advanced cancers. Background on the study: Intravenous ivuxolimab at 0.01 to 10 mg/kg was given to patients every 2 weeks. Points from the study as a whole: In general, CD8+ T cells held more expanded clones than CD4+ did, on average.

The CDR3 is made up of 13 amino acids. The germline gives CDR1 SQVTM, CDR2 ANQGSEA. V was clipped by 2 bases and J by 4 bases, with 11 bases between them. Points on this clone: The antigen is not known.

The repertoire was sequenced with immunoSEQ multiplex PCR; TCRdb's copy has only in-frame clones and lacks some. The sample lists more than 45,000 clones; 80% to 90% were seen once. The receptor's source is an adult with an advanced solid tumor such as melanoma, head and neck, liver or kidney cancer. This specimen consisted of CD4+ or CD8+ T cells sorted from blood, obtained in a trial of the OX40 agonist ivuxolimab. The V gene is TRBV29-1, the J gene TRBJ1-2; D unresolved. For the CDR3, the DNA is TGCAGCGTTGAAAACCGGGTCCTCTATGGCTACACCTTC. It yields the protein CSVENRVLYGYTF.